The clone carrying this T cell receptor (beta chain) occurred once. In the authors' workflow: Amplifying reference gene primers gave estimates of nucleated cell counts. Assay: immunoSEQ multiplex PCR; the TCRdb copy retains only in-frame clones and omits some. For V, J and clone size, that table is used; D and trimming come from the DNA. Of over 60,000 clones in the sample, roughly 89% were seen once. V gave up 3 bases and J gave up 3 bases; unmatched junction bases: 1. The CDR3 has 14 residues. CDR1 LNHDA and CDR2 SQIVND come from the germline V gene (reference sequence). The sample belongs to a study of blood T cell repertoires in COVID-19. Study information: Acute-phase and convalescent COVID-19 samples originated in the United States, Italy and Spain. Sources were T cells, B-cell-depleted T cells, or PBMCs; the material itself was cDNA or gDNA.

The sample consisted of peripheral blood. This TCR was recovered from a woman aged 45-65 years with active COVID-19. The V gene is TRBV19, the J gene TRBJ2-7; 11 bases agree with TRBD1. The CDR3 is CASSMGQGGYEQYF. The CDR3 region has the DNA TGTGCCAGTAGTATGGGACAGGGGGGCTACGAGCAGTACTTC.